This record covers a single T cell receptor (beta chain). Its target is not known. This specimen comes from a study of early T cells in non-severe SARS-CoV-2 infection. Study-level information: Unsorted whole-blood RNA was sequenced in bulk, leaving chains unpaired.

Study-level results: A preference for anti-spike CD8 responses marked VDJdb matching, which missed private and CD4 specificities.

cDNA molecules, individually, were tagged with unique molecular identifiers. TCRdb ran MiXCR on the 5' RACE reads and lists one entry per CDR3 protein. The top ten clones hold around a fifth of a sample with approximately 110,000 distinct CDR3 sequences, just under 15% of them seen once. Germline trimming cut 6 bases from V and 1 base from J; bases unmatched to any gene: 4. CDR3 length equals 15 residues. Germline CDR1 is SEHNR and CDR2 is FQNEAQ (reference sequence). The sequence was collected from an adult who was a healthcare worker with PCR-confirmed SARS-CoV-2 infection or an uninfected control (not recorded which). The chain employs TRBV7-9 and TRBJ2-5, with 11 bases lining up with TRBD2. Material for sequencing was whole blood. The CDR3 region is CASSTSGGVQETQYF. In DNA, the CDR3 is TGTGCCAGCAGTACTAGCGGGGGTGTCCAAGAGACCCAGTACTTC.